These 20 T cell receptor beta chains were sequenced from one sample in a study of T-cell memory formation after mild COVID-19. TCRdb re-analysed the 5' RACE reads in MiXCR, keeping a single row per CDR3 protein. This sample yields more than 400,000 distinct CDR3 sequences, of which around a sixth are seen a single time; approximately 13% belongs to the top ten. Material for sequencing was PBMCs or a T cell subset sorted from them (not recorded which). These receptors were collected from an adult woman who had mild COVID-19 (a few samples of this study predate the infection). Cell type and time point are not known.

There are a few counts of this clonotype. The chain joins TRBV5-1 to TRBJ1-5, with a possible D match to TRBD1 (6 bases). Germline CDR1 reads SGHRS; CDR2 reads YFSETQ. With 3 bases removed from V and 1 base from J, the gap between germline ends came to 11 bases. CDR3 length: 15 amino acids. CDR3 protein: CASSWGAGSNQPQHF. In DNA, the CDR3 is TGCGCCAGCAGCTGGGGGGCAGGGAGCAATCAGCCCCAGCATTTT.

This clonotype was counted a few times. J is TRBJ2-7 and V is TRBV6-5, with a weak D call TRBD1 (6 bases). V gave up 6 bases and J gave up 3 bases, with 15 bases separating them. Germline assignment: CDR1 MNHEY and CDR2 SVGAGI. The CDR3 is 14 amino acids. CDR3 DNA sequence: TGTGCCAGCAGCCGACAGGCAGGGATCTACGAGCAGTACTTC. Translating gives CASSRQAGIYEQYF.

This clonotype was detected a few times. This sequence joins TRBV20-1 and TRBJ1-1; TRBD1 matches 11 bases. V dropped 0 bases and J dropped 4; count of bases not matched to a gene: 1. The CDR3 is made up of 14 amino acids. Germline V gene data show CDR1 as DFQATT and CDR2 as SNEGSKA (reference sequence). The CDR3 here is CSAREGTGGTEAFF. DNA for the CDR3: TGCAGTGCTAGAGAAGGGACAGGGGGCACTGAAGCTTTCTTT.

The chain employs TRBV6-5 and TRBJ2-3, with 10 nucleotides matching TRBD1. The V and J ends lost 6 bases and 4 bases, in that order; junction bases with no gene match: 10. Germline CDR1 MNHEY, CDR2 SVGAGI. The CDR3 loop spans 16 amino acids. The CDR3, as DNA: TGTGCCAGCAGAAGCCCCGGGACAGGGGTTGCAGATACGCAGTATTTT. Protein: CASRSPGTGVADTQYF.

The rearrangement uses TRBV4-1 and TRBJ1-2; 10 bases fit TRBD1. Germline V gene data show CDR1 as MGHRA and CDR2 as YSYEKL. This CDR3 is 20 amino acids long. V was pared by 4 bases and J by 3 bases, with 20 bases of the junction left unmatched. This CDR3 is CASSLYSLFDRGPDYYGYTF. In DNA form, the CDR3 reads TGCGCCAGCAGCCTCTATTCCTTATTCGACAGGGGGCCTGATTACTATGGCTACACCTTC.

The chain recombines TRBV18 with TRBJ2-7, with TRBD2 matching over 14 bases. The CDR3 covers 13 residues. The germline V gene encodes CDR1 KGHSH and CDR2 LQKENI. V shed 4 bases and J 13 bases; nucleotides not matched to a gene: 6. The CDR3 sequence is CASSQGLAGAHYF. In DNA, the CDR3 is TGTGCCAGCTCACAGGGACTAGCGGGAGCCCATTACTTC.

The J gene is TRBJ1-2, the V gene TRBV14, with no clear D. V gave up 7 bases and J gave up 4 bases, with 19 bases separating them. Germline V lookup: CDR1 SGHDN, CDR2 FVKESK. The CDR3 is 15 residues long. CDR3 coding DNA: TGTGCCAGCATCCACACATTAGGCTATGGCTATGGCTACACCTTC. Residues: CASIHTLGYGYGYTF.

This clonotype was picked up many times. The V gene is TRBV5-1, the J gene TRBJ2-3; D may match TRBD1 or TRBD2 (7 bases each). Trimming took 3 bases from V and 4 from J, leaving 12 bases between them. The CDR3 consists of 14 residues. Germline V CDR1 and CDR2: SGHRS, YFSETQ. The CDR3 DNA reads TGCGCCAGCAGCTCGGGGGGACAGTCAGATACGCAGTATTTT. It is translated as CASSSGGQSDTQYF.

This clonotype was found a few times. The V gene is TRBV24-1, the J gene TRBJ1-1, with D possibly being TRBD1 (5 bases). Germline V lookup: CDR1 KGHDR, CDR2 SFDVKD. V dropped 5 bases and J dropped 4 bases, with 10 bases sitting between them. The CDR3 extends over 13 amino acids. In DNA form, the CDR3 reads TGTGCCACCAGTGCTGGGCAGGGCACTGAAGCTTTCTTT. This gives the protein CATSAGQGTEAFF.

The table lists this clonotype with a few counts. Being one base from a much bigger clone, this may be a read error. The chain is built from TRBV7-3 and TRBJ1-5; D gene ambiguous. Germline V gives CDR1 SGHTA, CDR2 FQGTGA. Deletions cut 0 bases from V and 4 bases from J, with 4 bases between. The CDR3 spans 13 residues. The chain's CDR3 is CASSLTENQPQHF. The CDR3 DNA reads as TGTGCCAGCAGCTTAACAGAGAATCAGCCCCAGCATTTT.

J is TRBJ2-1 and V is TRBV12-5; D is ambiguous. The V gene's germline CDR1 is LGHNT and CDR2 FRNRAP. Between the trimmed V and J ends, which lost 7 bases and 2 bases, there was a span of 9 bases. This CDR3 is 13 amino acids long. CDR3 sequence reads: CASEAIAYNEQFF. Written as DNA, the CDR3 is TGTGCTAGTGAAGCGATCGCCTACAATGAGCAGTTCTTC.

This clonotype has a handful of counts. The chain carries TRBV29-1 and TRBJ2-5; 11 nucleotides agree with TRBD2. The germline CDR1 and CDR2 sequences are SQVTM and ANQGSEA. The V and J ends lost 4 bases and 5 bases, in that order; junction bases with no gene match: 3. The CDR3 has 13 residues. The CDR3 region is CSVVAGGLETQYF. In DNA form, the CDR3 reads TGCAGCGTTGTAGCGGGAGGGCTGGAGACCCAGTACTTC.

Here the CDR3 DNA reads TGTGCCAGCAGTTGGGGACAGGCCATGAACACTGAAGCTTTCTTT. This codes for CASSWGQAMNTEAFF. V is TRBV12-3 or TRBV12-4 and J is TRBJ1-1, with 8 bases identical to TRBD1. Trimming cost V 4 bases and J 0 bases; bases outside gene matches: 4. This CDR3 comprises 15 residues.

This clonotype has just a few counts. The chain is built from TRBV5-1 and TRBJ2-3, with TRBD2 matching over 16 bases. This CDR3 spans 18 amino acids. Trimming took 1 base from V and 3 from J; bases not matched to a gene: 5. Germline lookup yields CDR1 SGHRS and CDR2 YFSETQ. The CDR3 spells CASSLPGLAGGPTDTQYF. The CDR3 DNA reads TGCGCCAGCAGCTTGCCGGGACTAGCGGGGGGGCCGACAGATACGCAGTATTTT.

The CDR3 here is CASSLELARDEQFF. For the CDR3, the DNA is TGTGCCAGCAGCTTGGAGCTAGCGCGCGATGAGCAGTTCTTC. This rearrangement joins TRBV7-9 to TRBJ2-1, with a weak D call TRBD2 (6 bases). With 3 bases removed from V and 8 bases from J, the gap between germline ends came to 14 bases. Germline V gene data show CDR1 as SEHNR and CDR2 as FQNEAQ (reference sequence). This CDR3 is 14 amino acids long.

The V call is TRBV30, the J call TRBJ1-2; D possibly corresponds to TRBD1 (5 bases). Germline lookup yields CDR1 GTSNPN and CDR2 SVGIG (reference sequence). The V end lost 0 bases, the J end lost 3 bases, and 8 bases lay between the germline ends. This CDR3 has 13 amino acids. CDR3 DNA: TGTGCCTGGAGTGTAGGGGCGGACTATGGCTACACCTTC. This codes for CAWSVGADYGYTF.

There are many counts of this clonotype. The chain combines TRBV6-5 with TRBJ1-5; 7 bases map to TRBD1. Per germline, CDR1 MNHEY and CDR2 SVGAGI. V shed 0 bases and J 6 bases; nucleotides not matched to a gene: 11. The CDR3 totals 17 residues. The CDR3 nucleotides are TGTGCCAGCAGTTACTCGTCAGTAGACCCAGGGGGTCAGCCCCAGCATTTT. Protein sequence: CASSYSSVDPGGQPQHF.

This clonotype was picked up a small number of times. The chain combines TRBV11-1 with TRBJ2-3; D may be TRBD1 (5 bases). In germline, CDR1 is SGHAT, CDR2 FQDESV (reference sequence). The CDR3 is 14 amino acids. V lost 5 bases to trimming and J lost 6 bases, with 15 bases between them. Here the CDR3 reads CASSKPSSGDTQYF. CDR3 bases: TGTGCCAGCAGCAAACCGTCCTCAGGGGATACGCAGTATTTT.

The chain uses TRBV27 and TRBJ2-7, with D perhaps TRBD1 (6 bases). CDR1 is MNHEY, CDR2 SMNVEV, per germline (reference sequence). Trimming took 5 bases from V and 3 from J, leaving 14 bases between them. CDR3 length equals 14 residues. CDR3 bases: TGTGCCAGCAGTGTCCGGGACACTATCTACGAGCAGTACTTC. This gives the protein CASSVRDTIYEQYF.

This clonotype has more than one count but fewer than ten. The V and J genes are TRBV10-3 and TRBJ2-1, with 10 nucleotides matching TRBD2. J lost 8 bases, V lost 0 bases, and 16 bases had no gene match. Germline CDR1 reads ENHRY; CDR2 reads SYGVKD. The length of the CDR3 is 19 residues. The CDR3 loop reads CAISESASGGVLLGDEQFF. The CDR3 region has the DNA TGTGCCATCAGTGAGTCGGCTAGCGGGGGTGTACTTCTGGGGGATGAGCAGTTCTTC.